Each of the 6 T cell receptor beta chains below was sequenced from the same sample in a study of blood T cell repertoires in COVID-19. Clones were sequenced by immunoSEQ multiplex PCR, and TCRdb holds only the in-frame ones, with some missing. Among some 170,000 clones listed, roughly 84% were seen once. Sequencing was carried out using peripheral blood. These TCRs come from a man aged 35-49 years with acute or convalescent COVID-19.

This chain connects TRBV30 to TRBJ2-4; the D is unclear. Per germline, CDR1 GTSNPN and CDR2 SVGIG (reference sequence). V lost 1 base and J 2 bases, leaving 12 bases between the germline ends. The CDR3 runs to 15 residues. CDR3: CAWSGIQATKNIQYF. CDR3 DNA sequence: TGTGCCTGGAGTGGGATCCAGGCAACCAAAAACATTCAGTACTTC.

This chain connects TRBV9 to TRBJ2-7; 7 bases line up with TRBD1. The CDR3 extends over 12 amino acids. V was pared by 3 bases and J by 4 bases, with 1 base of the junction left unmatched. CDR1 is SGDLS, CDR2 YYNGEE, per germline. The CDR3 DNA reads as TGTGCCAGCAGCGCGACAGGGTACGAGCAGTACTTC. It translates to CASSATGYEQYF.

The genes are TRBV6-5 and TRBJ1-2, with 8 bases lining up with TRBD1. Losses at the gene ends were 3 bases for V and 8 bases for J; bases not matched to a gene: 11. Germline V lookup: CDR1 MNHEY, CDR2 SVGAGI. The CDR3 totals 15 residues. The CDR3 DNA is TGTGCCAGCAGTTATTCGGACAGGGAGGTTAGAGGCTACACCTTC. This gives the protein CASSYSDREVRGYTF.

The chain is built from TRBV27 and TRBJ1-1, with a possible D match to TRBD1 (5 bases). Trimming removed 8 bases at V and 1 base at J, with 14 bases between. This CDR3 region has 14 residues. Germline assignment: CDR1 MNHEY and CDR2 SMNVEV (reference sequence). Here the CDR3 DNA reads TGTGCCAGCGGATATAGACAGAAGAACACTGAAGCTTTCTTT. Translating it yields CASGYRQKNTEAFF.

This chain connects TRBV27 to TRBJ2-7; 8 bases line up with TRBD1. The CDR3 consists of 15 residues. Per germline, CDR1 MNHEY and CDR2 SMNVEV (reference sequence). J was trimmed by 4 bases and V by 3 bases; bases with no gene match: 8. This chain's CDR3 is CASSFARGLGYEQYF. CDR3 DNA: TGTGCCAGCAGTTTTGCCAGGGGGCTGGGATACGAGCAGTACTTC.

In this sample, this clone turned up once. This chain uses TRBV12-3 or TRBV12-4 with TRBJ2-1, with TRBD2 matching over 8 bases. This CDR3 is 13 amino acids long. The V and J ends lost 6 bases and 6 bases, in that order; junction bases with no gene match: 4. The chain's CDR3 is CASRPGLANEQFF. The CDR3 bases are TGTGCCAGCAGACCCGGACTAGCCAATGAGCAGTTCTTC.